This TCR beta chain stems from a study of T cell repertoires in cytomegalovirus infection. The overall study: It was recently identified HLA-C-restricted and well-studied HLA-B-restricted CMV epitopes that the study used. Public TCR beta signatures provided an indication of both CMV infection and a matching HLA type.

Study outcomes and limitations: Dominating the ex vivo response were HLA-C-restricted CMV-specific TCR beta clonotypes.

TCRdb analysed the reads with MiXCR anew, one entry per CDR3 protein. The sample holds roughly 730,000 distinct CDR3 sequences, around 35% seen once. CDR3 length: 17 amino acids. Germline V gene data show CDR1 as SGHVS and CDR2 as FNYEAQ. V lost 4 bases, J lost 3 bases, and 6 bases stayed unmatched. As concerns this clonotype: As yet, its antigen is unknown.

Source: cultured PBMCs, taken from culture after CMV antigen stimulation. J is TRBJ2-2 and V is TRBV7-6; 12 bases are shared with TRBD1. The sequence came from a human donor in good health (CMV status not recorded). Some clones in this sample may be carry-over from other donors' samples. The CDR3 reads CASSWDRGRSDTGELFF. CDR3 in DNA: TGTGCCAGCAGCTGGGACAGGGGGCGCTCGGACACCGGGGAGCTGTTTTTT.